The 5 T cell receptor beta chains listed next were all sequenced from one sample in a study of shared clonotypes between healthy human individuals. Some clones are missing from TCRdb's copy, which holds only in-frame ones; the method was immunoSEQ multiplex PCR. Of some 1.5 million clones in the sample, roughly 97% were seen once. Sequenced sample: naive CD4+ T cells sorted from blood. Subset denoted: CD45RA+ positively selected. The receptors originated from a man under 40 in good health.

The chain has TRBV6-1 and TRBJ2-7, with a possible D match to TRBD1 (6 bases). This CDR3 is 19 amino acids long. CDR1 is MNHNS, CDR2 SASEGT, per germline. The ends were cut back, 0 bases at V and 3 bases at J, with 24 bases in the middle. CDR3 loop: CASSEAKGVRDRRNYEQYF. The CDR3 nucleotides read TGTGCCAGCAGTGAAGCCAAGGGGGTACGGGACCGCCGCAACTACGAGCAGTACTTC.

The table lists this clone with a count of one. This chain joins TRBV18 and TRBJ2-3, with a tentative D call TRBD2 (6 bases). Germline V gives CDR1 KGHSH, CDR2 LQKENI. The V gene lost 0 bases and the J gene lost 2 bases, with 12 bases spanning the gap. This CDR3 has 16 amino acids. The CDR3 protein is CASSPPGGVFTDTQYF. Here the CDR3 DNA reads TGTGCCAGCTCACCACCGGGGGGAGTATTCACAGATACGCAGTATTTT.

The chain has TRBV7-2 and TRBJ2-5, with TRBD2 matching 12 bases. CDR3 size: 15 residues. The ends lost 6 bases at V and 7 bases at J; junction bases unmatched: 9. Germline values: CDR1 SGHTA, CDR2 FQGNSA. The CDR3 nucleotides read TGTGCCAGCAGTACTAGCGGGAGGCGCGGAAGGACCCAGTACTTC. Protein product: CASSTSGRRGRTQYF.

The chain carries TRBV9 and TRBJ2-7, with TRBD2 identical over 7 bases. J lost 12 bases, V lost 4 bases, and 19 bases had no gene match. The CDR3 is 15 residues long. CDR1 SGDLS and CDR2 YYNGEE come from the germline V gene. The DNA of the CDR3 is TGTGCCAGCAGCCCCAGTGGGGGGGAAGGCTCCCGTTTGTACTTC. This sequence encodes CASSPSGGEGSRLYF.

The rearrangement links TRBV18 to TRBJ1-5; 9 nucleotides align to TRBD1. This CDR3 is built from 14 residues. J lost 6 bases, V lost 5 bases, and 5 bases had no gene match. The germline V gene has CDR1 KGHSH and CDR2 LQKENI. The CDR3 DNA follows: TGTGCCAGCTCATCCGGGACAGGGATTCAGCCCCAGCATTTT. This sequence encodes CASSSGTGIQPQHF.